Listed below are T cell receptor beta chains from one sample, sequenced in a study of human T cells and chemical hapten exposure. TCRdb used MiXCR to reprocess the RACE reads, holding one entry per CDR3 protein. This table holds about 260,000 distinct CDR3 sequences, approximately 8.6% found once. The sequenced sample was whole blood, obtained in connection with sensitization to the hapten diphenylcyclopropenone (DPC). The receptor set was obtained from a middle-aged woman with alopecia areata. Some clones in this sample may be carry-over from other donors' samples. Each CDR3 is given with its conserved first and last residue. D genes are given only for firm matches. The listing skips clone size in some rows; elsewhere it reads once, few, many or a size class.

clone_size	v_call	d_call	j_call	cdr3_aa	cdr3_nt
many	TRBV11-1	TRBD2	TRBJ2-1	CASSPRPGTRRWDEQFF	TGTGCCAGCAGCCCACGGCCCGGGACTAGACGTTGGGATGAGCAGTTCTTC
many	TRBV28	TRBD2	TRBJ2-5	CASSLIAGGPGETQYF	TGTGCCAGCAGCTTGATAGCGGGAGGGCCCGGAGAGACCCAGTACTTC
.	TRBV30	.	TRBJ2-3	CAWSVRGGSTDTQYF	TGTGCCTGGAGTGTACGTGGGGGAAGCACAGATACGCAGTATTTT
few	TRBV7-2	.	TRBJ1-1	CASSWGWGSTEAFF	TGTGCCAGCAGTTGGGGCTGGGGGTCCACTGAAGCTTTCTTT
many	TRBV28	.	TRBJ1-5	CASSLSVGNQPQHF	TGTGCCAGCAGTTTATCGGTGGGGAATCAGCCCCAGCATTTT
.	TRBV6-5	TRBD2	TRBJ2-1	CASSLLAGLPGEQFF	TGTGCCAGCAGTTTACTAGCGGGATTGCCCGGTGAGCAGTTCTTC
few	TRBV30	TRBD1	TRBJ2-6	CAWSTTGTGGKDF	TGTGCCTGGAGCACCACCGGGACAGGGGGTAAAGATTTC
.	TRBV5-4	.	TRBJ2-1	CASSPRASGRKPGNEQFF	TGTGCCAGCAGCCCCCGGGCATCCGGGCGTAAACCGGGTAATGAGCAGTTCTTC
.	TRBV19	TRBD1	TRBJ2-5	CASSSGQGQAQYF	TGTGCCAGTAGTTCTGGACAGGGCCAGGCCCAGTACTTC
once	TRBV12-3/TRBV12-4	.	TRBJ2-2	CASSGYGGAGELFF	TGTGCCAGCAGTGGGTACGGGGGAGCGGGGGAGCTGTTTTTT
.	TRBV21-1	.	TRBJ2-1	CASSKPSGTNEQFF	TGTGCCAGCAGCAAACCTAGCGGGACGAATGAGCAGTTCTTC
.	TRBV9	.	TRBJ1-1	CASSVGGEITEAFF	TGTGCCAGCAGCGTAGGGGGCGAGATCACTGAAGCTTTCTTT
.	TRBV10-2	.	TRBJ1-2	CASTRGDREVLLRGYTF	TGCGCCAGCACCCGAGGTGATCGCGAGGTCCTTTTGCGGGGCTACACCTTC
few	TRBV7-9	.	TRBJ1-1	CASSPYGDTEAFF	TGTGCCAGCAGCCCCTACGGAGATACTGAAGCTTTCTTT
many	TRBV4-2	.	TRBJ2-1	CASSQEQVNNEQFF	TGTGCCAGCAGCCAAGAGCAAGTTAACAATGAGCAGTTCTTC
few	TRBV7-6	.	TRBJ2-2	CASSLRVFRNTGELFF	TGTGCCAGCAGCTTAAGGGTTTTCCGGAACACCGGGGAGCTGTTTTTT
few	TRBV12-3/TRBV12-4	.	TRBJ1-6	CASSLGGHKNSPLHF	TGTGCCAGCAGTTTAGGGGGACATAAGAATTCACCCCTCCACTTT
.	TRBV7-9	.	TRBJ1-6	CASSLDPGSGSPLHF	TGTGCCAGCAGCTTAGATCCAGGGTCGGGATCACCCCTCCACTTT
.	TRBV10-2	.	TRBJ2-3	CASIRGSTDTQYF	TGCGCCAGCATACGGGGGAGCACAGATACGCAGTATTTT
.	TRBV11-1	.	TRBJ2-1	CASSLGGQAGNEQFF	TGTGCCAGCAGCCTCGGGGGGCAGGCGGGCAATGAGCAGTTCTTC
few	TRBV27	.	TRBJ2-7	CASNQFGGATYEQYF	TGTGCCAGCAACCAATTCGGGGGAGCCACCTACGAGCAGTACTTC
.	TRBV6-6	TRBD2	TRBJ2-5	CASTLAGAETQYF	TGTGCCAGCACTCTAGCGGGCGCAGAGACCCAGTACTTC
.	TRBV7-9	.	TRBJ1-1	CASSYSRGFTEAFF	TGTGCCAGCAGCTATTCGAGGGGGTTCACTGAAGCTTTCTTT
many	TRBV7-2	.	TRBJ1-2	CASSLGTVGYGYTF	TGTGCCAGCAGCTTAGGGACAGTTGGATATGGCTACACCTTC
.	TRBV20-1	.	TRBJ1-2	CSARDTGDNYGYTF	TGCAGTGCTAGAGATACAGGAGATAACTATGGCTACACCTTC
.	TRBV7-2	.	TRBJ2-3	CASGRGGGTDTQYF	TGTGCCAGCGGAAGAGGGGGGGGCACAGATACGCAGTATTTT
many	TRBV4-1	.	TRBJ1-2	CASSQEQGSGYTF	TGCGCCAGCAGCCAAGAACAGGGCTCTGGCTACACCTTC